This T cell receptor beta chain was sequenced in a study of T cell responses to AZD1222 COVID-19 vaccine. Broader study findings: Of spike-specific TCRs, nearly half reportedly target regions left unmutated in variants. The donor cohort was predominantly white British with a female majority, and clonal diversity may have been underestimated.

Germline lookup yields CDR1 MDHEN and CDR2 SYDVKM. The V end was cut by 2 bases, the J end by 4 bases, with 11 bases between. The CDR3 length is 14 residues. About this clone: The antigen is unknown.

Sequencing was performed with immunoSEQ multiplex PCR; in TCRdb, only in-frame clones are kept and a portion is missing. The sample lists around 270,000 clones, around 93% occurring once. This sample comprised peripheral blood, obtained 28 days after the second AZD1222 dose. The chain employs TRBV28 and TRBJ1-2; maybe TRBD1 (5 bases). This clonotype originated in an adult who received the AZD1222 COVID-19 vaccine. The CDR3 region has the DNA TGTGCCAGCAGTTTAAGGGCCAGGGCCTATGGCTACACCTTC. Translation: CASSLRARAYGYTF.